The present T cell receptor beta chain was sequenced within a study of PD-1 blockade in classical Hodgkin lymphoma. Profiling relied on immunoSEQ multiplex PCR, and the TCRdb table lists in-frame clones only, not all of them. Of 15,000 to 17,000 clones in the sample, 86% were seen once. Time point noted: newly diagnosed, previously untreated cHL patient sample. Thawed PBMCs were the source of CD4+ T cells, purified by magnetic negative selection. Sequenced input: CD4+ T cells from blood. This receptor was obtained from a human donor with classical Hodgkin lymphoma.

Here the CDR3 reads CASSWGSGRNNEQYF. The DNA for the CDR3 is TGTGCCAGCAGCTGGGGTAGCGGGAGAAACAACGAGCAGTACTTC. This chain connects TRBV7-2 to TRBJ2-7; 9 bases align to TRBD2. CDR1 is SGHTA, CDR2 FQGNSA, per germline. Trimming took 4 bases from V and 5 from J; bases not matched to a gene: 9. The CDR3 contains 15 residues.